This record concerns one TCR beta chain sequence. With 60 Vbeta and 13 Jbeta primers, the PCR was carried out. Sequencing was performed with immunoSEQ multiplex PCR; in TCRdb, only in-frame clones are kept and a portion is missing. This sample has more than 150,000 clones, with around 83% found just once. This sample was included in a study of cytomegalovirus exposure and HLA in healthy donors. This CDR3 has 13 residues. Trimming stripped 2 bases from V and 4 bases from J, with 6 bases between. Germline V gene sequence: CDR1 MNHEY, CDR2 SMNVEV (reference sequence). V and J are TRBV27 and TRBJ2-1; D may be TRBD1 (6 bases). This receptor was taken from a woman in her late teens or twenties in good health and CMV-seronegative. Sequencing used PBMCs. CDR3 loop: CASSLQGYNEQFF. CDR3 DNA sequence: TGTGCCAGCAGTTTACAGGGGTACAATGAGCAGTTCTTC.